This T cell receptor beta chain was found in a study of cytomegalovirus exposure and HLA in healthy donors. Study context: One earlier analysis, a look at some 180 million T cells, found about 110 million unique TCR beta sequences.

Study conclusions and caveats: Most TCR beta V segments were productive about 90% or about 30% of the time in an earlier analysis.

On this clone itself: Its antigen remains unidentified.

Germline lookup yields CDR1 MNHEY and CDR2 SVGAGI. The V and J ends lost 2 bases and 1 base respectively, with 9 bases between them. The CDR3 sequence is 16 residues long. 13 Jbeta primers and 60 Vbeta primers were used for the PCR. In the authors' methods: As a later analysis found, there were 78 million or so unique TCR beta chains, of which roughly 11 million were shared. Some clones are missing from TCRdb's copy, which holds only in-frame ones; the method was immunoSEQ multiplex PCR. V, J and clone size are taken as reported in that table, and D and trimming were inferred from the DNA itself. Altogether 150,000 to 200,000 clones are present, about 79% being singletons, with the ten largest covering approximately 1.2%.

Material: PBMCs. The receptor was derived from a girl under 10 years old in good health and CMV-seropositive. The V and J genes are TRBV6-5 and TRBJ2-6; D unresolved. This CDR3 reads CASSYISRSGANVLTF. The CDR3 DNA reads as TGTGCCAGCAGTTACATATCGCGATCTGGGGCCAACGTCCTGACTTTC.